This passage covers 24 T cell receptor beta chains from one sample sequenced in a study of human T cells and chemical hapten exposure. TCRdb fed the RACE reads into MiXCR, producing one record per CDR3 protein. The table records approximately 340,000 distinct CDR3 sequences, roughly 6.9% of them present only once. Time point indicated: patch test 1, 2 weeks after DPC sensitization. Specified treatment: therapeutic diphenylcyclopropenone sensitization with weekly scalp DPC. Sequenced here: whole blood, sampled in connection with sensitization to the hapten diphenylcyclopropenone (DPC). These receptors originate from a woman aged 18 to 35 with alopecia areata. Some clones in this sample may be carry-over from other donors' samples.

This clonotype was seen repeatedly, ten times or more. V is TRBV29-1 and J is TRBJ2-1; D might be TRBD1 (6 bases). Germline V gives CDR1 SQVTM, CDR2 ANQGSEA. V lost 5 bases and J lost 0, with 8 bases in between. The CDR3 runs 13 residues. Written as DNA, the CDR3 is TGCAGCGTTAACAGGGTCTCCTACAATGAGCAGTTCTTC. Translating it yields CSVNRVSYNEQFF.

This clonotype was counted only a few times. The CDR3 region has the DNA TGTGCCAGCAGCAGCGGACAGTCGAGCTCTGGAAACACCATATATTTT. Translating gives CASSSGQSSSGNTIYF. The gene calls are TRBV5-8 and TRBJ1-3; possibly TRBD1 for D (6 bases). Germline V gene sequence: CDR1 SGHTS, CDR2 YDEGEE. Deletions cut 4 bases from V and 0 bases from J, with 14 bases between. The CDR3 has 16 residues.

This clonotype was seen many times. The rearrangement links TRBV2 to TRBJ1-2; D gene uncertain. CDR3 length equals 14 residues. Germline V gene lookup returns CDR1 SNHLY and CDR2 FYNNEI. V was shortened by 8 bases and J by 1 base, with 14 bases between the two germline ends. The CDR3 loop is CASPSLGINYGYTF. CDR3 nucleotides: TGTGCCAGCCCGTCGTTAGGGATTAACTATGGCTACACCTTC.

The chain employs TRBV7-8 and TRBJ2-7, with 8 nucleotides matching TRBD1. The CDR3 consists of 15 residues. V lost 5 bases and J lost 0; bases outside the gene matches: 6. CDR1 and CDR2 from the germline V gene are SGHVS and FQNEAQ. CDR3 sequence: CASSPRTGNSYEQYF. CDR3 DNA: TGTGCCAGCAGCCCGCGGACAGGGAACTCCTACGAGCAGTACTTC.

This clonotype was detected a few times. V is TRBV12-3 or TRBV12-4 and J is TRBJ1-1; no reliable D call. V dropped 1 base and J dropped 7 bases, with 4 bases sitting between them. This CDR3 has 11 amino acids. In DNA, the CDR3 is TGTGCCAGCAGTTTAGTCCTTGAAGCTTTCTTT. Its translation: CASSLVLEAFF.

This clonotype was picked up a small number of times. J is TRBJ2-4 and V is TRBV19, with 7 bases aligning to TRBD1. Germline trimming cut 4 bases from V and 0 bases from J; bases unmatched to any gene: 6. CDR1 is LNHDA, CDR2 SQIVND, per germline (reference sequence). This CDR3 has 16 amino acids. The chain's CDR3 is CASSNSGQLAKNIQYF. In DNA, the CDR3 is TGTGCCAGTAGTAACTCGGGACAGCTAGCCAAAAACATTCAGTACTTC.

This rearrangement joins TRBV29-1 to TRBJ1-1; possibly TRBD1 for D (5 bases). The V and J ends lost 1 base and 6 bases respectively, with 12 bases between them. CDR3 length equals 13 residues. CDR1 is SQVTM and CDR2 is ANQGSEA in the germline V gene. The CDR3 nucleotides are TGCAGCGTTGAAGTTGCCATGGGGGCTGAAGCTTTCTTT. It specifies CSVEVAMGAEAFF.

In its sample, this clonotype was seen many times. The chain joins TRBV28 to TRBJ1-4; 8 bases match TRBD1. Trimming removed 10 bases from V and 0 bases from J; junction bases left unmatched: 1. Germline lookup yields CDR1 MDHEN and CDR2 SYDVKM. The CDR3 totals 13 residues. CDR3 bases: TGTGCCATACAGGGGGCAACTAATGAAAAACTGTTTTTT. This translates into CAIQGATNEKLFF.

The chain carries TRBV12-3 or TRBV12-4 and TRBJ1-4; maybe TRBD1 (5 bases). This CDR3 spans 12 amino acids. V lost 8 bases and J lost 6, with 10 bases in between. CDR3 DNA sequence: TGTGCCAGCGGGGGATTGGATGAAAAACTGTTTTTT. This encodes CASGGLDEKLFF.

This chain connects TRBV5-1 to TRBJ1-2, with D hard to call. CDR1 is SGHRS, CDR2 YFSETQ, per germline. The ends were cut back, 3 bases at V and 0 bases at J, with 9 bases in the middle. CDR3 length equals 14 residues. CDR3 sequence (DNA): TGCGCCAGCAGCTCGCTGACAACTAACTATGGCTACACCTTC. Protein product: CASSSLTTNYGYTF. The entire variable domain, with the rest obtained from reference TRBV5-1 and TRBJ1-2, is as follows: KAGVTQTPRYLIKTRGQQVTLSCSPISGHRSVSWYQQTPGQGLQFLFEYFSETQRNKGNFPGRFSGRQFSNSRSEMNVSTLELGDSALYLCASSSLTTNYGYTFGSGTRLTVV.

V and J are TRBV2 and TRBJ1-4; 9 bases line up with TRBD1. CDR3 length: 14 amino acids. Germline assignment: CDR1 SNHLY and CDR2 FYNNEI. V trimming: 5 bases; J trimming: 7 bases; junction bases outside the gene matches: 5. CDR3 nucleotide sequence: TGTGCCAGCAGTATTCGACAGGGGGGTGAAAAACTGTTTTTT. Translation: CASSIRQGGEKLFF.

The sample holds many counts of this clonotype. The rearrangement uses TRBV29-1 and TRBJ2-3; D is unresolved. V was cut by 5 bases and J by 2 bases, with 8 bases left in between. The germline CDR1 and CDR2 sequences are SQVTM and ANQGSEA. The CDR3 contains 12 residues. CDR3 region: CSVHAATDTQYF. CDR3 coding DNA: TGCAGCGTTCATGCGGCCACAGATACGCAGTATTTT.

This clonotype was counted at least ten times. The chain combines TRBV9 with TRBJ1-1, with no clear D. Trimming pared 3 bases from V and 1 base from J, leaving 10 bases between. This CDR3 comprises 14 residues. The germline V gene encodes CDR1 SGDLS and CDR2 YYNGEE. The CDR3 reads CASSATIGNTEAFF. As DNA, the CDR3 is TGTGCCAGCAGCGCAACTATAGGGAACACTGAAGCTTTCTTT.

This clonotype turned up a few times. The CDR3 bases are TGTGCCAGCAGCCAAGGGGCCGGGTCGAGAGAGCAGTACTTC. As protein: CASSQGAGSREQYF. The chain has TRBV3-1 and TRBJ2-7; the D is unclear. V gave up 1 base and J gave up 7 bases, with 14 bases separating them. Germline CDR1 LGHDT, CDR2 YNNKEL (reference sequence). This CDR3 is 14 amino acids long.

There are many counts of this clonotype. The chain recombines TRBV5-4 with TRBJ2-5; no clear D. Deletions cut 3 bases from V and 5 bases from J, with 14 bases between. The CDR3 has 14 residues. The germline gives CDR1 SGHNT, CDR2 YYREEE (reference sequence). This CDR3 reads CASSSALVEETQYF. The CDR3 DNA reads as TGTGCCAGCAGCTCAGCCCTAGTCGAGGAGACCCAGTACTTC. Together with reference TRBV5-4 and TRBJ2-5, the CDR3 gives the full variable domain: ETGVTQSPTHLIKTRGQQVTLRCSSQSGHNTVSWYQQALGQGPQFIFQYYREEENGRGNFPPRFSGLQFPNYSSELNVNALELDDSALYLCASSSALVEETQYFGPGTRLLVL.

In its sample, this clonotype was seen a few times. This rearrangement joins TRBV7-3 to TRBJ1-1; no firm D call. Germline CDR1 and CDR2: SGHTA and FQGTGA. The length of the CDR3 is 13 residues. Deletions cut 1 base from V and 3 bases from J, with 6 bases between. In DNA, the CDR3 is TGTGCCAGCAGCTTAAGGCGAGACACTGAAGCTTTCTTT. The encoded protein is CASSLRRDTEAFF.

There are many counts of this clonotype. The chain couples TRBV5-1 to TRBJ2-5; 11 bases line up with TRBD2. V lost 0 bases and J lost 1; bases outside the gene matches: 2. This CDR3 has 16 amino acids. Germline CDR1 reads SGHRS; CDR2 reads YFSETQ. CDR3 sequence (DNA): TGCGCCAGCAGCTTGGATGGGACTAGCGGCCAAGAGACCCAGTACTTC. Protein product: CASSLDGTSGQETQYF.

The gene calls are TRBV18 and TRBJ2-3; 8 bases map to TRBD1. CDR1 and CDR2 from the germline V gene are KGHSH and LQKENI. V lost 2 bases to trimming and J lost 2 bases; unmatched junction nucleotides: 6. The CDR3 runs 16 residues. CDR3 region: CASSPIWTGNTDTQYF. The CDR3 nucleotides read TGTGCCAGCTCACCAATTTGGACAGGGAACACAGATACGCAGTATTTT.

In its sample, this clonotype was seen a few times. The V gene is TRBV15, the J gene TRBJ1-6; D is undetermined. V was pared by 9 bases and J by 10 bases, with 16 bases between. The germline V gene encodes CDR1 LNHNV and CDR2 YYDKDF (reference sequence). The CDR3 has 13 residues. DNA of the CDR3: TGTGCCACATCTGAACATGTAAGATCACCCCTCCACTTT. Translated, it gives CATSEHVRSPLHF. Based on the CDR3 plus reference TRBV15 and TRBJ1-6, the full variable domain is DAMVIQNPRYQVTQFGKPVTLSCSQTLNHNVMYWYQQKSSQAPKLLFHYYDKDFNNEADTPDNFQSRRPNTSFCFLDIRSPGLGDTAMYLCATSEHVRSPLHFGNGTRLTVT.

V and J are TRBV5-1 and TRBJ1-4; TRBD1 is a possible D gene (5 bases). The V gene's germline CDR1 is SGHRS and CDR2 YFSETQ. Trimming removed 0 bases at V and 0 bases at J, with 9 bases between. The CDR3 has 16 amino acids. The CDR3 DNA reads TGCGCCAGCAGCTTGGGCCCGGGGGCAACTAATGAAAAACTGTTTTTT. Encoded protein: CASSLGPGATNEKLFF.

This clonotype has more than one count but fewer than ten. The chain uses TRBV7-2 and TRBJ1-2; perhaps TRBD1 as D (6 bases). V lost 5 bases to trimming and J lost 4 bases, with 11 bases between them. The CDR3 sequence is 13 residues long. Germline V gene data show CDR1 as SGHTA and CDR2 as FQGNSA. The CDR3: CASSRRGTYGYTF. The CDR3 bases are TGTGCCAGCAGCCGCAGGGGTACCTATGGCTACACCTTC.

Ten or more counts support this clonotype. The chain carries TRBV6-6 and TRBJ2-3; no reliable D call. This CDR3 is 14 amino acids long. The V gene's germline CDR1 is MNHNY and CDR2 SVGAGI (reference sequence). Deletions cut 4 bases from V and 4 bases from J, with 12 bases between. The CDR3 loop reads CASSSPMRSDTQYF. CDR3 in DNA: TGTGCCAGCAGTTCTCCTATGAGATCAGATACGCAGTATTTT.

This clonotype has a count of ten or more. The chain joins TRBV6-1 to TRBJ1-1; perhaps TRBD1 as D (5 bases). The CDR3 is 14 amino acids. Germline CDR1 MNHNS, CDR2 SASEGT. V shed 6 bases and J shed 0 bases, with 11 bases lying between them. CDR3 protein: CASRQTAMNTEAFF. CDR3 in DNA: TGTGCCAGCAGGCAGACAGCTATGAACACTGAAGCTTTCTTT.

This rearrangement joins TRBV6-1 to TRBJ2-7; D perhaps matches TRBD1 (6 bases). The CDR3 has 14 residues. Germline CDR1 and CDR2: MNHNS and SASEGT. Trimming took off 6 bases at V and 6 bases at J, with 18 bases between the two ends. DNA of the CDR3: TGTGCCAGCAGACAGGGATGGCCTCAGGGCGAGCAGTACTTC. It specifies CASRQGWPQGEQYF.